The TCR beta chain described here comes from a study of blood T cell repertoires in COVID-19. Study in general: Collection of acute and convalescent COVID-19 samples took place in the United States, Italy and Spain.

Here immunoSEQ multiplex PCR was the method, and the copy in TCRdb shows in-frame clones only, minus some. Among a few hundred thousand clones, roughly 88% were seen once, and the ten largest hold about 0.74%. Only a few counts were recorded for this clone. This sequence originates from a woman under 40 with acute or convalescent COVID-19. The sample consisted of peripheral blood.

Here the CDR3 reads CASSLVGGRSYNEQFF. The CDR3 DNA reads as TGCGCCAGCAGCTTGGTTGGCGGGAGGTCGTACAATGAGCAGTTCTTC. This rearrangement joins TRBV5-1 to TRBJ2-1; 8 nucleotides match TRBD2. Trimming cost V 0 bases and J 4 bases; bases outside gene matches: 6. CDR3 length: 16 amino acids. Germline V gives CDR1 SGHRS, CDR2 YFSETQ.